A single sample gave rise to the 22 T cell receptor beta chains below, sequenced in a study of molecular identifiers for immune sequencing clone quantification. TCRdb recomputed calls from the PCR reads with MiXCR, one row per CDR3 protein. The sample has about 640,000 distinct CDR3 sequences, about 20% seen once; the top ten hold approximately 0.9%. Source material: naive CD8+ T cells from blood, with Jurkat cell RNA spiked in. Subset indicated: FACS-sorted CD8+CD4-CCR7+CD45RA+ naive T cells. The receptors here all came from a human donor in good health. Some libraries in this study had Jurkat cell RNA spiked in.

This clonotype was seen at least ten times. V and J are TRBV5-6 and TRBJ1-4; maybe TRBD1 (6 bases). In germline, CDR1 is SGHDT, CDR2 YYEEEE. The CDR3 is made up of 14 amino acids. Trimming took off 4 bases at V and 5 bases at J, with 12 bases between the two ends. The CDR3 spells CASSETGSNEKLFF. In DNA form, the CDR3 reads TGTGCCAGCAGCGAGACAGGATCCAATGAAAAACTGTTTTTT.

The table lists this clonotype with a few counts. This chain uses TRBV2 with TRBJ1-3, with D possibly matching TRBD1 (5 bases). V was pared by 4 bases and J by 3 bases, with 10 bases between. Germline lookup yields CDR1 SNHLY and CDR2 FYNNEI. CDR3 size: 14 residues. The CDR3, as DNA: TGTGCCAGCAGTGTTCGGGGGAGTGGAAACACCATATATTTT. Translation: CASSVRGSGNTIYF.

This clonotype was found many times. This chain connects TRBV20-1 to TRBJ1-5; maybe TRBD1 (5 bases). CDR3 size: 12 residues. V lost 5 bases, J lost 5 bases, and 10 bases lay in between. Germline CDR1 DFQATT, CDR2 SNEGSKA (reference sequence). The chain's CDR3 is CSAVVGDQPQHF. In nucleotides, the CDR3 is TGCAGTGCTGTAGTAGGGGATCAGCCCCAGCATTTT.

The genes are TRBV13 and TRBJ1-2; 10 bases are shared with TRBD1. In germline, CDR1 is PRHDT, CDR2 FYEKMQ (reference sequence). The trim removed 2 bases at V and 3 bases at J, leaving 12 bases unmatched. The CDR3 length is 18 residues. The CDR3 DNA follows: TGTGCCAGCAGCTTAAAGGGACAGGGGCCCCAAAACGACTATGGCTACACCTTC. This gives the protein CASSLKGQGPQNDYGYTF.

This clonotype was counted at least ten times. The CDR3 DNA follows: TGTGCCAGCAGTCAAACTGGGACAGGCACTGAAGCTTTCTTT. Translated, it gives CASSQTGTGTEAFF. The rearrangement uses TRBV6-5 and TRBJ1-1; the match to TRBD1 covers 8 bases. V was clipped by 5 bases and J by 4 bases; unmatched bases: 6. CDR3 size: 14 residues. Germline V gene lookup returns CDR1 MNHEY and CDR2 SVGAGI.

On this clonotype itself: This sequence may be a read error, since a much larger clone differs from it by one base. The chain couples TRBV24-1 to TRBJ2-2; tentatively, D is TRBD2 (7 bases). The CDR3 runs to 13 residues. V was clipped by 12 bases and J by 5 bases, with 15 bases between them. CDR1 is KGHDR, CDR2 SFDVKD, per germline. The CDR3 spells CAAAAGATGELFF. Written as DNA, the CDR3 is TGTGCCGCCGCCGCGGGGGCAACCGGGGAGCTGTTTTTT.

This clonotype was seen a handful of times. The chain is built from TRBV6-1 and TRBJ1-1; D is unclear. Germline V gene data show CDR1 as MNHNS and CDR2 as SASEGT. Trimming stripped 2 bases from V and 4 bases from J, with 11 bases between. CDR3 length: 14 residues. The DNA for the CDR3 is TGTGCCAGCAGTGAAAGTTTCCGGGCCACTGAAGCTTTCTTT. It yields the protein CASSESFRATEAFF.

This clonotype was picked up many times. The chain recombines TRBV6-1 with TRBJ2-2; the D is unclear. CDR1 is MNHNS, CDR2 SASEGT, per germline. The length of the CDR3 is 13 residues. V shed 10 bases and J shed 1 base, with 10 bases lying between them. The CDR3 region has the DNA TGTGCCACCACCCGGCAGAACACCGGGGAGCTGTTTTTT. The encoded protein is CATTRQNTGELFF.

This clonotype appeared many times. The gene calls are TRBV5-1 and TRBJ2-4; D uncertain. The germline V and J ends were trimmed by 7 bases and 9 bases, with 17 bases remaining between them. Germline V gene sequence: CDR1 SGHRS, CDR2 YFSETQ. This CDR3 has 13 amino acids. CDR3 protein: CASALGEKGIQYF. CDR3 coding DNA: TGCGCCAGCGCCTTAGGAGAGAAAGGCATTCAGTACTTC.

Ten or more counts support this clonotype. The rearrangement uses TRBV9 and TRBJ2-1; D call uncertain. This CDR3 comprises 16 residues. V lost 4 bases to trimming and J lost 1 base, with 15 bases between them. From germline, CDR1 is SGDLS and CDR2 YYNGEE. The CDR3 coding sequence is TGTGCCAGCAGCACCGGATTTGGTAGTTCCTACAATGAGCAGTTCTTC. Translated: CASSTGFGSSYNEQFF.

Ten or more counts support this clonotype. The chain recombines TRBV30 with TRBJ2-1, with TRBD2 identical over 11 bases. The J segment lost 1 base and the V segment lost 0 bases, leaving 5 bases of the junction unmatched. Germline CDR1 GTSNPN, CDR2 SVGIG (reference sequence). The length of the CDR3 is 17 residues. The DNA for the CDR3 is TGTGCCTGGAGTGTACTAGCGGGAGAAGCGTCCTACAATGAGCAGTTCTTC. It is translated as CAWSVLAGEASYNEQFF.

About this clonotype itself: At one boundary the junction diverges from the germline segment, which might be a read error. In nucleotides, the CDR3 is TGTGCCAGCAGCCAGACAGGCCGGGAAAACTTC. This encodes CASSQTGRENF. V usage is TRBV7-2 and J usage is TRBJ2-1; D is possibly TRBD1 (6 bases). CDR3 length: 11 amino acids. CDR1 is SGHTA, CDR2 FQGNSA, per germline. Full variable domain (remainder filled in from reference TRBV7-2 and TRBJ2-1): GAGVSQSPSNKVTEKGKDVELRCDPISGHTALYWYRQSLGQGLEFLIYFQGNSAPDKSGLPSDRFSAERTGGSVSTLTIQRTQQEDSAVYLCASSQTGRENFGPGTRLTVL.

This clonotype was seen at least ten times. The chain combines TRBV30 with TRBJ2-3; D might be TRBD1 (6 bases). V lost 1 base, J lost 6 bases, and 20 bases lay in between. CDR1 and CDR2 (germline): GTSNPN, SVGIG (reference sequence). The CDR3 spans 16 residues. The CDR3 bases are TGTGCCTGGAGTGGACCCGGGACACCGGGGATGGATACGCAGTATTTT. This encodes CAWSGPGTPGMDTQYF. The whole variable domain, remainder taken from reference TRBV30 and TRBJ2-3, is SQTIHQWPATLVQPVGSPLSLECTVEGTSNPNLYWYRQAAGRGLQLLFYSVGIGQISSEVPQNLSASRPQDRQFILSSKKLLLSDSGFYLCAWSGPGTPGMDTQYFGPGTRLTVL.

This clonotype came up many times. This chain joins TRBV6-2 or TRBV6-3 and TRBJ2-3, with 10 bases lining up with TRBD2. The germline gives CDR1 MNHEY, CDR2 SVGEGT. The CDR3 runs to 16 residues. Germline trimming cut 2 bases from V and 1 base from J; bases unmatched to any gene: 3. In DNA form, the CDR3 reads TGTGCCAGCAGTTACGGACTAGCGGTGGGCACAGATACGCAGTATTTT. Translating gives CASSYGLAVGTDTQYF.

This chain links TRBV6-5 with TRBJ2-2, with D unclear. There are 17 residues in the CDR3. Per germline, CDR1 MNHEY and CDR2 SVGAGI. Trimming stripped 0 bases from V and 6 bases from J, with 17 bases between. CDR3 residues: CASSYSFIGANSGELFF. For the CDR3, the DNA is TGTGCCAGCAGTTACTCGTTTATCGGCGCTAACTCCGGGGAGCTGTTTTTT.

In its sample, this clonotype was seen once. A read error may be the cause here, since a much bigger clone is one base away. The CDR3 spells CASRPGAGTQYF. CDR3 nucleotides: TGTGCCAGCAGGCCGGGGGCAGGTACGCAGTATTTT. The rearrangement links TRBV7-9 to TRBJ2-3; D tentatively fits TRBD1 or TRBD2 (6 bases each). The CDR3 sequence is 12 residues long. Germline values: CDR1 SEHNR, CDR2 FQNEAQ (reference sequence). Trimming removed 6 bases at V and 8 bases at J, with 12 bases between.

In its sample, this clonotype was seen a few times. The V call is TRBV28, the J call TRBJ1-3, with a weak D call TRBD1 (6 bases). This CDR3 has 16 residues. V was shortened by 6 bases and J by 0 bases, with 15 bases between the two germline ends. Germline CDR1 and CDR2: MDHEN and SYDVKM. CDR3 DNA sequence: TGTGCCAGCAGCCCCGGCAGGGGACTCTCTGGAAACACCATATATTTT. It encodes CASSPGRGLSGNTIYF.

The rearrangement links TRBV28 to TRBJ2-1; TRBD1 matches 10 bases. This CDR3 contains 16 residues. V shed 5 bases, J shed 4 bases, and the junction held 8 bases outside the gene matches. Germline V gene lookup returns CDR1 MDHEN and CDR2 SYDVKM. CDR3: CASSRPGTGVYNEQFF. CDR3 nucleotides: TGTGCCAGCAGTCGGCCCGGGACAGGGGTTTACAATGAGCAGTTCTTC.

This chain joins TRBV28 and TRBJ2-1, with TRBD2 identical over 9 bases. Germline loops: CDR1 MDHEN, CDR2 SYDVKM. CDR3 length: 16 residues. Trimming removed 7 bases from V and 8 bases from J; junction bases left unmatched: 15. The CDR3 protein is CASNNGRVAGDDEQFF. CDR3 DNA: TGTGCCAGCAACAATGGGAGGGTAGCGGGGGATGATGAGCAGTTCTTC.

In this sample, this clonotype turned up a few times. The V gene is TRBV27, the J gene TRBJ2-7; D is unclear. Germline CDR1 reads MNHEY; CDR2 reads SMNVEV (reference sequence). The V end lost 0 bases, the J end lost 6 bases, and 12 bases lay between the germline ends. This CDR3 is built from 14 residues. The CDR3 DNA reads TGTGCCAGCAGTTTATCGGCTCTGGGTTCCGAGCAGTACTTC. The encoded protein is CASSLSALGSEQYF.

About this clonotype: Given the absence of the conserved phenylalanine or tryptophan at the CDR3 end, a read error is likely. V is TRBV19 and J is TRBJ2-7; 9 bases line up with TRBD1. The CDR3 runs to 14 residues. Trimming removed 5 bases from V and 2 bases from J; junction bases left unmatched: 4. CDR1 is LNHDA and CDR2 is SQIVND in the germline V gene (reference sequence). The CDR3 sequence is CASSPGQGTYEQYS. CDR3 coding DNA: TGTGCCAGTAGTCCCGGACAGGGGACCTACGAGCAGTACTCC.

V is TRBV24-1 and J is TRBJ2-7, with D possibly being TRBD1 (5 bases). Trimming shortened V by 4 bases and J by 6 bases, and 9 bases separated the two germline ends. CDR1 KGHDR and CDR2 SFDVKD come from the germline V gene. The CDR3 sequence is 12 residues long. CDR3 loop: CATSDQGGEQYF. Written as DNA, the CDR3 is TGTGCCACCAGTGACCAGGGCGGCGAGCAGTACTTC.